This section outlines one T cell receptor beta chain sequence together with its context. Here immunoSEQ multiplex PCR was the method, and the copy in TCRdb shows in-frame clones only, minus some. The sample holds some 2.4 million clones, over 85% seen once. The data stem from a study of shared clonotypes between healthy human individuals. The germline V and J ends were trimmed by 1 base and 11 bases, with 19 bases remaining between them. In germline, CDR1 is MGHDK, CDR2 SYGVNS. CDR3 length: 15 amino acids. Adult donors, all healthy and HIV-negative, had no recent acute infections or vaccinations. A CD45RA-negative memory subset and a CD45RA+ naive subset were separated from the CD4+ cells.

Sequenced: naive CD4+ T cells from PBMCs. Documented subset: CD45RA+ positively selected. The V call is TRBV25-1, the J call TRBJ2-3; D gene unclear. The receptor's source is a man between 18 and 29 years old in good health. Some clones in this sample may be carry-over from other donors' samples. CDR3 sequence: CASSELDSSRRVQYF. CDR3 sequence (DNA): TGTGCCAGCAGTGAATTGGATAGCAGCAGACGGGTGCAGTATTTT. The entire variable domain, with the rest obtained from reference TRBV25-1 and TRBJ2-3, is as follows: EADIYQTPRYLVIGTGKKITLECSQTMGHDKMYWYQQDPGMELHLIHYSYGVNSTEKGDLSSESTVSRIRTEHFPLTLESARPSHTSQYLCASSELDSSRRVQYFGPGTRLTVL.